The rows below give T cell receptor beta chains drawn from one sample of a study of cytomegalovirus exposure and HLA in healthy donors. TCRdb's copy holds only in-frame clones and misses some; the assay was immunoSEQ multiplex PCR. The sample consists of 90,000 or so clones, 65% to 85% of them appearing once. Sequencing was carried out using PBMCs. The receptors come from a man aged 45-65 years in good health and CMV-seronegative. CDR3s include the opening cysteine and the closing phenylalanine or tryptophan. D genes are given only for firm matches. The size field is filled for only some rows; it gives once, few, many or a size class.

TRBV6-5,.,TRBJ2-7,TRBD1,CASRGLKDRSYEQYF,TGTGCCAGCAGGGGATTGAAGGACAGGTCCTACGAGCAGTACTTC
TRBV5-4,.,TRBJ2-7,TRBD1,CASSLGQGSSYEQYF,TGTGCCAGCAGCCTGGGACAGGGGAGCTCCTACGAGCAGTACTTC
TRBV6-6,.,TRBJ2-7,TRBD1,CASSYSGGRGRGEQYF,TGTGCCAGCAGTTACTCTGGAGGCAGGGGGCGAGGCGAGCAGTACTTC
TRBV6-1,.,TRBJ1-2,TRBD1,CASSDTGAPGGYTF,TGTGCCAGCAGCGATACAGGGGCTCCAGGCGGCTACACCTTC
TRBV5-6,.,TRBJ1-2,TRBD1,CASSILSTGVYGYTF,TGTGCCAGCAGCATTCTTTCTACAGGGGTTTATGGCTACACCTTC
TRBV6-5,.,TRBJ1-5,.,CASRGRQEEPQHF,TGTGCCAGCAGGGGCCGCCAAGAAGAGCCCCAGCATTTT
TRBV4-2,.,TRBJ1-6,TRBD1,CASSQALGGGSPLHF,TGTGCCAGCAGCCAAGCGTTAGGGGGCGGGTCACCCCTCCACTTT
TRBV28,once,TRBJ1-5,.,CASSSPLASFKGNQPQHF,TGTGCCAGCAGTTCCCCCCTAGCCTCCTTTAAGGGCAATCAGCCCCAGCATTTT
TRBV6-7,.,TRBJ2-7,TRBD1,CASSYSRTGECYEQYF,TGTGCCAGCAGTTACTCCCGGACAGGTGAATGCTACGAGCAGTACTTC
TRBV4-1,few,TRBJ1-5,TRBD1,CASSQEGGQGLRAQHF,TGCGCCAGCAGCCAAGAAGGGGGACAGGGGTTACGAGCCCAGCATTTT
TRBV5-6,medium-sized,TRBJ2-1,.,CASSFSRDNNEQFF,TGTGCCAGCAGCTTCTCACGGGATAACAATGAGCAGTTCTTC
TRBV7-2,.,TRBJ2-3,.,CASSPRRRTSTDTQYF,TGTGCCAGCAGCCCTAGAAGGCGGACTAGCACAGATACGCAGTATTTT
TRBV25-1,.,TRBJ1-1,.,CASSEPGQNTEAFF,TGTGCCAGCAGTGAACCGGGACAGAACACTGAAGCTTTCTTT
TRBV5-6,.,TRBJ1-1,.,CASAGGPNREAFF,TGTGCCAGCGCCGGTGGGCCGAACCGAGAAGCTTTCTTT
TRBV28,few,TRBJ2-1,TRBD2,CASSESGSGYNEQFF,TGTGCCAGCAGCGAAAGCGGGAGCGGATACAATGAGCAGTTCTTC
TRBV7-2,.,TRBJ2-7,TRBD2,CASSRGTSGLLLDSYEQYF,TGTGCCAGCAGCCGTGGGACTAGCGGCTTACTACTGGACTCCTACGAGCAGTACTTC
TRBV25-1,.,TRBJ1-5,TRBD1,CASSEPGTGGKPQHF,TGTGCCAGCAGTGAGCCCGGGACAGGGGGCAAGCCCCAGCATTTT